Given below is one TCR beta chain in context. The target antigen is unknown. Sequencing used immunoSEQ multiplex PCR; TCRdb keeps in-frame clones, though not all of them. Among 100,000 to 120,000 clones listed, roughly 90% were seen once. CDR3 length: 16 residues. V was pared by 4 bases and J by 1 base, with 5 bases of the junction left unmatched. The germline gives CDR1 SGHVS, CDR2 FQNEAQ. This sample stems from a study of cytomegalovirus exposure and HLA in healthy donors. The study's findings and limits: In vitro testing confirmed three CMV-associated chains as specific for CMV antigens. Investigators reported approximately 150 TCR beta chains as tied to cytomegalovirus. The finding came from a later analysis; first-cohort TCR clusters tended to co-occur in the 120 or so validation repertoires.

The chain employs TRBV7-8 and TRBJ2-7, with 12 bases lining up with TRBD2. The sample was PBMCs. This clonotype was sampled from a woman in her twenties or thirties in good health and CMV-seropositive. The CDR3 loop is CASSYASGGGSYEQYF. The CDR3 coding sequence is TGTGCCAGCAGCTACGCTAGCGGGGGGGGGTCCTACGAGCAGTACTTC. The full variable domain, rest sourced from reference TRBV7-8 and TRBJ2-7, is GAGVSQSPRYKVAKRGQDVALRCDPISGHVSLFWYQQALGQGPEFLTYFQNEAQLDKSGLPSDRFFAERPEGSVSTLKIQRTQQEDSAVYLCASSYASGGGSYEQYFGPGTRLTVT.